A selection of T cell receptor beta chains follows, all from one sample in a study of shared clonotypes between healthy human individuals. Profiling relied on immunoSEQ multiplex PCR, and the TCRdb table lists in-frame clones only, not all of them. Of about 520,000 clones listed, more than 65% were seen once; the top ten hold about 13%. The sample consisted of PBMCs. All receptors come from a woman between 40 and 50 years old in good health. Some clones in this sample may be carry-over from other donors' samples. Both conserved end residues are part of each CDR3. A D gene is named only where the DNA matches it firmly. Clone size is given for some rows only: seen once, a few or many times, or a class if the clone is expanded.

D gene	V gene	J gene	clone size	CDR3 protein
-	TRBV5-6	TRBJ2-7	once	CASSDARQFSSYEQYF
-	TRBV28	TRBJ2-3	-	CASLSGRREIDTQYF
-	TRBV7-2	TRBJ2-3	-	CASSPAGTGVDTQYF
-	TRBV7-3	TRBJ2-2	once	CASSPPGTGELFF
-	TRBV5-5	TRBJ2-1	many	CASSLAVASSYNEQFF
-	TRBV6-5	TRBJ1-1	-	CASSTTTEMNTEAFF
-	TRBV19	TRBJ2-2	few	CASSTGTHNTGELFF
TRBD2	TRBV25-1	TRBJ2-3	-	CASSEWIAGGTDTQYF
-	TRBV20-1	TRBJ2-5	-	CSATDQETQYF
TRBD1	TRBV6-1	TRBJ2-5	-	CATDRVGGSETQYF
-	TRBV7-9	TRBJ2-1	-	CASSLAPEAYSEQFF
TRBD1	TRBV28	TRBJ2-3	-	CASSFEGQRTDTQYF
TRBD1	TRBV7-8	TRBJ1-3	-	CASGRGQLDSGNTIYF
-	TRBV5-1	TRBJ1-1	-	CASSLDVLNTEAFF
TRBD2	TRBV6-1	TRBJ2-1	once	CASIGLAGAGEQFF
-	TRBV18	TRBJ2-1	few	CASSPGGYSYNEQFF